One and the same sample provided the 15 T cell receptor beta chains below, sequenced in a study of early T cells in non-severe SARS-CoV-2 infection. TCRdb re-called the 5' RACE reads with MiXCR, one entry per CDR3 protein. The table records some 80,000 distinct CDR3 sequences, around 15% of them present only once. Sequencing was carried out using whole blood. The receptors were sampled from an adult who was a healthcare worker with PCR-confirmed SARS-CoV-2 infection or an uninfected control (not recorded which).

The V and J genes are TRBV5-6 and TRBJ2-1; D unresolved. CDR3 length equals 14 residues. V was cut by 1 base and J by 3 bases, with 8 bases left in between. In germline, CDR1 is SGHDT, CDR2 YYEEEE. The CDR3 loop reads CASSLPGRYNEQFF. CDR3 DNA sequence: TGTGCCAGCAGCTTGCCTGGACGCTACAATGAGCAGTTCTTC. The whole variable domain, filled in from reference TRBV5-6 and TRBJ2-1, reads DAGVTQSPTHLIKTRGQQVTLRCSPKSGHDTVSWYQQALGQGPQFIFQYYEEEERQRGNFPDRFSGHQFPNYSSELNVNALLLGDSALYLCASSLPGRYNEQFFGPGTRLTVL.

This clonotype was seen more than once but under ten times. The chain links TRBV7-2 to TRBJ2-5; no definite D call. Germline loops: CDR1 SGHTA, CDR2 FQGNSA. This CDR3 contains 14 residues. Between the trimmed V and J ends, which lost 3 bases and 2 bases, there was a span of 10 bases. The DNA for the CDR3 is TGTGCCAGCAGCTTCGGGCGGAGACAAGAGACCCAGTACTTC. This encodes CASSFGRRQETQYF.

This clonotype occurred a few times. The chain recombines TRBV29-1 with TRBJ1-2, with TRBD1 identical over 8 bases. V was pared by 7 bases and J by 4 bases, with 8 bases of the junction left unmatched. From germline, CDR1 is SQVTM and CDR2 ANQGSEA. The CDR3 covers 13 residues. DNA for the CDR3: TGCAGCGCCCAGCCAGGGGGCTCCTATGGCTACACCTTC. This translates into CSAQPGGSYGYTF.

This clonotype was picked up many times. The gene calls are TRBV3-1 and TRBJ1-1; D unresolved. Germline V CDR1 and CDR2: LGHDT, YNNKEL (reference sequence). This CDR3 spans 14 amino acids. V gave up 8 bases and J gave up 2 bases, with 15 bases separating them. The chain's CDR3 is CASSPRTGNTEAFF. CDR3 in DNA: TGTGCCAGCTCCCCCAGGACCGGCAACACTGAAGCTTTCTTT.

This clonotype was observed a few times. The chain has TRBV7-2 and TRBJ2-1, with 12 nucleotides matching TRBD2. Looked up from germline, CDR1 is SGHTA and CDR2 is FQGNSA. The CDR3 extends over 16 amino acids. Trimming took 1 base from V and 9 from J; bases not matched to a gene: 7. CDR3 DNA: TGTGCCAGCAGCTTAGATCGACTAGCGGGGGTAGGTGAGCAGTTCTTC. This encodes CASSLDRLAGVGEQFF.

V usage is TRBV2 and J usage is TRBJ2-1, with D maybe TRBD2 (5 bases). CDR1 and CDR2 from the germline V gene are SNHLY and FYNNEI. V lost 6 bases and J lost 3, with 21 bases in between. The CDR3 runs 17 residues. The CDR3: CASRRSPKRIFYNEQFF. For the CDR3, the DNA is TGTGCCAGCAGAAGAAGCCCCAAGCGGATATTCTACAATGAGCAGTTCTTC.

The chain couples TRBV27 to TRBJ2-7; D is possibly TRBD1 (5 bases). V was shortened by 10 bases and J by 5 bases, with 21 bases between the two germline ends. The CDR3 is 14 residues long. Germline CDR1 reads MNHEY; CDR2 reads SMNVEV (reference sequence). The CDR3 loop is CATPVRVTINEQYF. The CDR3 DNA reads TGTGCCACCCCCGTCAGGGTAACTATTAACGAGCAGTACTTC.

The chain couples TRBV4-1 to TRBJ2-1; unclear D gene. Trimming removed 1 base from V and 6 bases from J, with 16 bases in between. This CDR3 has 16 amino acids. Germline loops: CDR1 MGHRA, CDR2 YSYEKL. The CDR3 reads CASSQGLSQVANEQFF. The CDR3 DNA is TGCGCCAGCAGCCAAGGGTTATCCCAGGTGGCCAATGAGCAGTTCTTC.

There are many counts of this clonotype. This rearrangement joins TRBV6-5 to TRBJ2-6, with D possibly matching TRBD2 (6 bases). V was shortened by 6 bases and J by 0 bases, with 24 bases between the two germline ends. The CDR3 spans 20 residues. CDR1 and CDR2 from the germline V gene are MNHEY and SVGAGI. The CDR3 protein is CASRKTGLIIRSSGANVLTF. The CDR3 coding sequence is TGTGCCAGCAGGAAGACGGGACTGATAATCCGATCCTCTGGGGCCAACGTCCTGACTTTC.

The CDR3 is CASSPHRVSNTIYF. As DNA, the CDR3 is TGTGCCAGCAGCCCCCACAGGGTTTCGAACACCATATATTTT. V usage is TRBV12-3 or TRBV12-4 and J usage is TRBJ1-3; D is perhaps TRBD1 (6 bases). V was clipped by 6 bases and J by 7 bases, with 16 bases between them. The CDR3 extends over 14 amino acids.

This clonotype has a handful of counts. V and J are TRBV24-1 and TRBJ2-1; 15 bases are shared with TRBD2. There are 17 residues in the CDR3. V shed 3 bases, J shed 6 bases, and the junction held 5 bases outside the gene matches. The germline gives CDR1 KGHDR, CDR2 SFDVKD. In DNA form, the CDR3 reads TGTGCCACCAGTGATCCTAGGACTAGCGGGGGGGCCAATGAGCAGTTCTTC. It translates to CATSDPRTSGGANEQFF.

This clonotype has just a few counts. The chain links TRBV20-1 to TRBJ2-3, with TRBD2 identical over 7 bases. CDR1 is DFQATT, CDR2 SNEGSKA, per germline (reference sequence). The length of the CDR3 is 16 residues. V shed 3 bases, J shed 2 bases, and the junction held 11 bases outside the gene matches. CDR3 sequence (DNA): TGCAGTGCTAGCGGGGGGACTCGCGATTACACAGATACGCAGTATTTT. Amino acids: CSASGGTRDYTDTQYF.

The rearrangement joins TRBV18 to TRBJ2-1, with 7 positions matching TRBD1. Germline assignment: CDR1 KGHSH and CDR2 LQKENI. The trim removed 2 bases at V and 1 base at J, leaving 2 bases unmatched. This CDR3 comprises 15 residues. CDR3 in DNA: TGTGCCAGCTCACCATGGGACAGATCCTACAATGAGCAGTTCTTC. Amino acids: CASSPWDRSYNEQFF.

This clonotype has at least ten counts. This sequence joins TRBV18 and TRBJ1-3, with TRBD1 identical over 8 bases. The germline CDR1 and CDR2 sequences are KGHSH and LQKENI. There are 14 residues in the CDR3. V lost 3 bases to trimming and J lost 2 bases; unmatched junction nucleotides: 0. The CDR3 sequence: CASSPGQAGNTIYF. Here the CDR3 DNA reads TGTGCCAGCTCACCGGGACAGGCTGGAAACACCATATATTTT.

This chain links TRBV12-3 or TRBV12-4 with TRBJ2-2; D is uncertain. CDR3 length: 12 amino acids. V was cut by 4 bases and J by 6 bases, with 6 bases left in between. This chain's CDR3 is CASSWSAGELFF. The CDR3 DNA sequence: TGTGCCAGCAGTTGGTCCGCCGGGGAGCTGTTTTTT.